This is a list of T cell receptor beta chains from one sample in a study of a mutant IDH1 vaccine in newly diagnosed glioma. Here immunoSEQ multiplex PCR was the method, and the copy in TCRdb shows in-frame clones only, minus some. The table includes fewer than 35,000 clones, 65% to 80% detected once. Their cognate antigens are unknown. The sequencing here drew on PBMCs, taken from a glioma patient whose treatment included an IDH1 peptide vaccine. These receptor sequences come from a man over 45 with glioma. The CDR3 runs from the conserved cysteine through the conserved F or W. The D gene is left open where the match is weak. Clone size is stated in some rows and not others, as once, few, many or a class when expanded.

v_gene	d_gene	abundance	j_gene	CDR3aa	CDR3nt
TRBV6-5	-	-	TRBJ1-1	CASSQGPEAFF	TGTGCCAGCAGCCAAGGCCCTGAAGCTTTCTTT
TRBV4-1	-	-	TRBJ2-1	CASSQGKGNEQFF	TGCGCCAGCAGCCAAGGGAAGGGGAATGAGCAGTTCTTC
TRBV27	TRBD1	-	TRBJ1-5	CASSHTGTGGNQPQHF	TGTGCCAGCAGCCATACCGGGACAGGGGGCAATCAGCCCCAGCATTTT
TRBV9	TRBD2	-	TRBJ2-7	CASSVGLAGFYEQYF	TGTGCCAGCAGCGTAGGATTAGCGGGCTTCTACGAGCAGTACTTC
TRBV6-6	TRBD1	-	TRBJ1-1	CASSRSGGGANTEAFF	TGTGCCAGCAGCCGCTCGGGAGGGGGCGCCAACACTGAAGCTTTCTTT
TRBV29-1	-	-	TRBJ1-2	CSVEIGRGYTF	TGCAGCGTTGAAATCGGACGTGGCTACACCTTC
TRBV6-5	TRBD1	-	TRBJ1-1	CASSLGTGGKAFF	TGTGCCAGCAGCCTCGGGACAGGGGGAAAAGCTTTCTTT
TRBV18	-	few	TRBJ1-5	CASSAGDLEPQHF	TGTGCCAGCTCAGCAGGGGATTTGGAGCCCCAGCATTTT
TRBV6-5	-	-	TRBJ1-3	CASSYEGVNGNTIYF	TGTGCCAGCAGTTACGAGGGGGTTAACGGAAACACCATATATTTT
TRBV6-8	-	-	TRBJ2-5	CASSHVGGRGETQYF	TGTGCCAGCAGCCACGTGGGGGGGCGGGGAGAGACCCAGTACTTC
TRBV6-6	-	-	TRBJ1-2	CASSGLSVDRGYTF	TGTGCCAGCAGTGGCCTAAGCGTGGATCGGGGCTACACCTTC
TRBV4-1	-	-	TRBJ2-2	CASSQSGFTGELFF	TGCGCCAGCAGCCAATCAGGGTTCACCGGGGAGCTGTTTTTT
TRBV5-4	TRBD1	-	TRBJ2-2	CASSPGQGSGTGELFF	TGTGCCAGCAGCCCCGGACAGGGCTCCGGGACCGGGGAGCTGTTTTTT
TRBV7-2	-	-	TRBJ1-2	CASSIGGGTPYGYTF	TGTGCCAGCAGCATTGGTGGCGGGACCCCTTATGGCTACACCTTC
TRBV5-1	-	few	TRBJ2-2	CASSVSVRGELFF	TGCGCCAGCAGCGTTAGCGTCAGAGGGGAGCTGTTTTTT
TRBV7-9	TRBD1	few	TRBJ2-7	CASSLGGQYYEQYF	TGTGCCAGCAGCTTAGGGGGACAGTACTACGAGCAGTACTTC
TRBV25-1	-	-	TRBJ1-2	CASSEYFYGYTF	TGTGCCAGCAGTGAATACTTCTATGGCTACACCTTC
TRBV30	TRBD1	few	TRBJ1-3	CAWETGGAGNTIYF	TGTGCCTGGGAGACAGGGGGGGCTGGAAACACCATATATTTT
TRBV19	-	-	TRBJ1-2	CASTGITNYGYTF	TGTGCCAGTACCGGGATAACCAACTATGGCTACACCTTC
TRBV5-1	-	once	TRBJ2-7	CASSLVGTEQYF	TGCGCCAGCAGCTTGGTGGGGACCGAGCAGTACTTC
TRBV7-8	TRBD1	-	TRBJ2-2	CASSLGQGQNTGELFF	TGTGCCAGCAGCTTAGGACAGGGGCAGAACACCGGGGAGCTGTTTTTT
TRBV6-1	-	-	TRBJ1-1	CASSVTVFMNTEAFF	TGTGCCAGCAGTGTAACTGTATTCATGAACACTGAAGCTTTCTTT
TRBV7-9	-	-	TRBJ2-5	CASSLASRQETQYF	TGTGCCAGCAGCTTAGCGAGCCGCCAAGAGACCCAGTACTTC